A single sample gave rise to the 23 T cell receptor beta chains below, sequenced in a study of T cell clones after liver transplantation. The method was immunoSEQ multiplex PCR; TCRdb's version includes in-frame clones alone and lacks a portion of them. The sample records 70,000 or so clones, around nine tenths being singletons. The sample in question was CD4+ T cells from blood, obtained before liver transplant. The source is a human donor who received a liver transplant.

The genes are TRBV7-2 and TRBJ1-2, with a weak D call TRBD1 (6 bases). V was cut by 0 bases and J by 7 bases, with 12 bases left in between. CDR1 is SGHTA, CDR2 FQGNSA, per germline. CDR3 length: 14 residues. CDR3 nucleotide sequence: TGTGCCAGCAGCTTAGCGCCAGGGGCTCTTGGCTACACCTTC. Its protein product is CASSLAPGALGYTF.

The CDR3, as DNA: TGTGCCAGCAGGGGGGACAGGGGGCACGGGGAGCTGTTTTTT. It is translated as CASRGDRGHGELFF. The chain combines TRBV6-1 with TRBJ2-2; TRBD1 matches at 12 bases. With V trimmed by 6 bases and J by 7 bases, 3 bases remained unmatched. CDR3 length: 14 amino acids. The V gene's germline CDR1 is MNHNS and CDR2 SASEGT.

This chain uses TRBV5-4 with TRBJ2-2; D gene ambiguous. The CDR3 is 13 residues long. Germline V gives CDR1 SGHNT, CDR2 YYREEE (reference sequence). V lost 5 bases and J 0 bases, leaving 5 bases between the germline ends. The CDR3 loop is CASSYTNTGELFF. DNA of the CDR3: TGTGCCAGCAGTTACACGAACACCGGGGAGCTGTTTTTT.

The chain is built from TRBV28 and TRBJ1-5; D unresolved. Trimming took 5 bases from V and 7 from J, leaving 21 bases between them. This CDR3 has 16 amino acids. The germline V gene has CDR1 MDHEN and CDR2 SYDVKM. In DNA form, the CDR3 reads TGTGCCAGCAGTCGCCTGGGCAGCCTGCAGGACCAGCCCCAGCATTTT. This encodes CASSRLGSLQDQPQHF.

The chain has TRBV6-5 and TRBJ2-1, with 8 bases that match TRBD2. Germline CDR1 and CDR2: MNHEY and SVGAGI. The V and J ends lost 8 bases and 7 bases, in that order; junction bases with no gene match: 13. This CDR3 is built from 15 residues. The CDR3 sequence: CASFPQSGRYNEQFF. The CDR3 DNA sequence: TGTGCCAGCTTCCCCCAGAGCGGGAGATATAATGAGCAGTTCTTC.

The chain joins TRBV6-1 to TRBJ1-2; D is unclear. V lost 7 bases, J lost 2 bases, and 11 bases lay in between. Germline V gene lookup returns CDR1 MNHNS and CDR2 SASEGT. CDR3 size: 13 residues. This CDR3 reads CASMMGGNYGYTF. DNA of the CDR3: TGTGCCAGCATGATGGGCGGGAACTATGGCTACACCTTC.

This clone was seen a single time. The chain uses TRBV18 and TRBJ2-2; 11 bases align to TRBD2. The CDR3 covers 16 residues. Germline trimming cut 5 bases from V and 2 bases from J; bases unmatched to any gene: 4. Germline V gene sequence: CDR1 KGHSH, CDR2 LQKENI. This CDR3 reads CASSWGLAVNTGELFF. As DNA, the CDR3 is TGTGCCAGCTCATGGGGACTAGCGGTTAACACCGGGGAGCTGTTTTTT. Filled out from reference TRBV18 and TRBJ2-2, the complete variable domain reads NAGVMQNPRHLVRRRGQEARLRCSPMKGHSHVYWYRQLPEEGLKFMVYLQKENIIDESGMPKERFSAEFPKEGPSILRIQQVVRGDSAAYFCASSWGLAVNTGELFFGEGSRLTVL.

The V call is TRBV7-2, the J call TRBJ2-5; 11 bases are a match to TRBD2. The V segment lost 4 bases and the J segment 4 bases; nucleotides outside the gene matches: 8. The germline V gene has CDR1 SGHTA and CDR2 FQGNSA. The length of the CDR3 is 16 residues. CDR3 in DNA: TGTGCCAGCAGCTCTACACTAGCGGGAGCTTCAGAGACCCAGTACTTC. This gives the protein CASSSTLAGASETQYF. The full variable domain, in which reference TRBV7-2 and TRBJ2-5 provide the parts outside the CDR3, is GAGVSQSPSNKVTEKGKDVELRCDPISGHTALYWYRQSLGQGLEFLIYFQGNSAPDKSGLPSDRFSAERTGGSVSTLTIQRTQQEDSAVYLCASSSTLAGASETQYFGPGTRLLVL.

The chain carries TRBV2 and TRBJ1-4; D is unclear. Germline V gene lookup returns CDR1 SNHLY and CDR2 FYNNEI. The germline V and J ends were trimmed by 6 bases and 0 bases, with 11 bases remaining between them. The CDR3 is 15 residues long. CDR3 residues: CASRLTGATNEKLFF. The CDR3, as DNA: TGTGCCAGCAGACTCACGGGAGCAACTAATGAAAAACTGTTTTTT.

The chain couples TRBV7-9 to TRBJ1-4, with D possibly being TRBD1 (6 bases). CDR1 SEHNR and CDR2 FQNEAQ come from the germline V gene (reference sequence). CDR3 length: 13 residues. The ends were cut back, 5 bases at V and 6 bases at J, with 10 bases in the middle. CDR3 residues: CASSPGQYEKLFF. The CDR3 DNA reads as TGTGCCAGCAGCCCTGGACAGTATGAAAAACTGTTTTTT.

Here the CDR3 reads CSVRLAGADTQYF. The CDR3 nucleotides read TGCAGCGTTAGACTAGCGGGAGCCGATACGCAGTATTTT. This rearrangement joins TRBV29-1 to TRBJ2-3, with TRBD2 matching over 12 bases. Germline lookup yields CDR1 SQVTM and CDR2 ANQGSEA. V gave up 5 bases and J gave up 6 bases; unmatched junction bases: 3. This CDR3 region has 13 residues.

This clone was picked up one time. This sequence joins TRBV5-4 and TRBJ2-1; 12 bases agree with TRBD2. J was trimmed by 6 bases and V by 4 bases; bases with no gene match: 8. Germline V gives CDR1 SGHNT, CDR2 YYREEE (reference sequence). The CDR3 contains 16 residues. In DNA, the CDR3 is TGTGCCAGCAGCGCTAGGACTAGCGGGATCTTCAATGAGCAGTTCTTC. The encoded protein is CASSARTSGIFNEQFF.

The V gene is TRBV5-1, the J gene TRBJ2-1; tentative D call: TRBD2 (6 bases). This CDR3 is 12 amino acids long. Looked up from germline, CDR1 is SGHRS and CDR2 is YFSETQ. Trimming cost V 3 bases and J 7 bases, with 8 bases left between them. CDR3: CASSSGGNEQFF. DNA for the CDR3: TGCGCCAGCAGCTCCGGAGGGAATGAGCAGTTCTTC. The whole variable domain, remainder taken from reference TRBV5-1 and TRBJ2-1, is KAGVTQTPRYLIKTRGQQVTLSCSPISGHRSVSWYQQTPGQGLQFLFEYFSETQRNKGNFPGRFSGRQFSNSRSEMNVSTLELGDSALYLCASSSGGNEQFFGPGTRLTVL.

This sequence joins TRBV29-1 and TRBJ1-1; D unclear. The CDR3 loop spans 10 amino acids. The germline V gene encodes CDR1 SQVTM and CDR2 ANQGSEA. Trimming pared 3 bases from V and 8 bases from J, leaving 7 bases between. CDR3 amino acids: CSVDGGEAFF. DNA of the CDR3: TGCAGCGTTGACGGCGGGGAAGCTTTCTTT.

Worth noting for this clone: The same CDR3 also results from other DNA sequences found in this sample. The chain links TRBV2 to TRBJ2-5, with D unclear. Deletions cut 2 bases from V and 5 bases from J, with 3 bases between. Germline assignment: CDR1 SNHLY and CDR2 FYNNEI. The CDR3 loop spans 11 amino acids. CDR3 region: CASSERETQYF. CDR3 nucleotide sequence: TGTGCCAGCAGTGAACGGGAGACCCAGTACTTC.

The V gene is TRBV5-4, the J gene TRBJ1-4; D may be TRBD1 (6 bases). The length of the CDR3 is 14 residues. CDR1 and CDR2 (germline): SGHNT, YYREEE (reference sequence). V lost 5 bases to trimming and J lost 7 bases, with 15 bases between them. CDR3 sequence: CASRPQGRGEKLFF. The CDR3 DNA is TGTGCCAGCAGACCTCAGGGGAGGGGTGAAAAACTGTTTTTT.

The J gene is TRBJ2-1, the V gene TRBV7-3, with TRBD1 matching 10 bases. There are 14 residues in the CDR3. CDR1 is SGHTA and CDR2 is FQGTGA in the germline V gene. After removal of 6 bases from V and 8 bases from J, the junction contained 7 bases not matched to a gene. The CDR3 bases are TGTGCCAGCAGTAGGCGGGACAGGGGCCATGAGCAGTTCTTC. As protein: CASSRRDRGHEQFF.

The CDR3 coding sequence is TGTGCCAGCAGCCCCCGACGGACTAGCTCGGAGACCCAGTACTTC. Translation: CASSPRRTSSETQYF. The V call is TRBV2, the J call TRBJ2-5, with 8 bases identical to TRBD2. The CDR3 length is 15 residues. The germline V gene encodes CDR1 SNHLY and CDR2 FYNNEI. The trim removed 6 bases at V and 5 bases at J, leaving 11 bases unmatched.

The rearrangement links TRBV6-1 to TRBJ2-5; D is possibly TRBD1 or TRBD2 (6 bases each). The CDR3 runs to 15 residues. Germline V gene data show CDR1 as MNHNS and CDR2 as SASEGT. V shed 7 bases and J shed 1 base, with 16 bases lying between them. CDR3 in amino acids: CASTQGGGGQETQYF. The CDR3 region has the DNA TGTGCCAGCACCCAAGGAGGGGGAGGCCAAGAGACCCAGTACTTC.

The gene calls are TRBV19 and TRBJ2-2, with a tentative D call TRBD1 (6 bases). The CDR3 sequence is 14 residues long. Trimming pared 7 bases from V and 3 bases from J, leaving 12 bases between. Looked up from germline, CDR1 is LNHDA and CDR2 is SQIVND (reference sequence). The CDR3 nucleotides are TGTGCCAGTACCGCCTCAGGGGACACCGGGGAGCTGTTTTTT. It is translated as CASTASGDTGELFF.

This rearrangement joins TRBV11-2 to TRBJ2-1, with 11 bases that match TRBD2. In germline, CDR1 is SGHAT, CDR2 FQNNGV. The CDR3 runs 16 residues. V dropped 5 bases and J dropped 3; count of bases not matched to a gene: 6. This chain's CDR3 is CASSLTTSGGYNEQFF. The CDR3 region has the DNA TGTGCCAGCAGCCTCACCACTAGCGGGGGCTACAATGAGCAGTTCTTC.

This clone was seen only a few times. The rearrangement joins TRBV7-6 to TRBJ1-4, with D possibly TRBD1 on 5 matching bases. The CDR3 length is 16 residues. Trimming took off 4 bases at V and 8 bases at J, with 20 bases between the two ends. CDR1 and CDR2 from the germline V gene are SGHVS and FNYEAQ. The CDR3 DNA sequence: TGTGCCAGCAGCTCGGCCGGACGAGGGCAGGGCGAAAAACTGTTTTTT. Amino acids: CASSSAGRGQGEKLFF.

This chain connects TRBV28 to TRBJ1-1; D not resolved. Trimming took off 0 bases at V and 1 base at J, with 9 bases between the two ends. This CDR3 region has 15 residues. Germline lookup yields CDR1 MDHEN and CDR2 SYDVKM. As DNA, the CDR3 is TGTGCCAGCAGTTTATGGGCGGAGGCGAACACTGAAGCTTTCTTT. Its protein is CASSLWAEANTEAFF.